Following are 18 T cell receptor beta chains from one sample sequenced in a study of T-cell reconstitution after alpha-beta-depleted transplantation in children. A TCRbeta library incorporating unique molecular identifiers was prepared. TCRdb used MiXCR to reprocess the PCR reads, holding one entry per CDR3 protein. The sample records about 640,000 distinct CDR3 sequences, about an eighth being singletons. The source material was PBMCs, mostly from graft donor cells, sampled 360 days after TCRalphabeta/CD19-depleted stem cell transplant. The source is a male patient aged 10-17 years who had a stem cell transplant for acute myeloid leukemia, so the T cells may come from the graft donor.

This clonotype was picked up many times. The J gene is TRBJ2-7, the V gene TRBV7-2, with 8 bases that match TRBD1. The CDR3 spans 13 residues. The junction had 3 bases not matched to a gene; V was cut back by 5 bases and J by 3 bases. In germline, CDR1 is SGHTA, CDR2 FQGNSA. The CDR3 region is CASSVDRGYEQYF. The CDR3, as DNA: TGTGCCAGCAGCGTTGACAGGGGCTACGAGCAGTACTTC. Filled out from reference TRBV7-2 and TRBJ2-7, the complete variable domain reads GAGVSQSPSNKVTEKGKDVELRCDPISGHTALYWYRQSLGQGLEFLIYFQGNSAPDKSGLPSDRFSAERTGGSVSTLTIQRTQQEDSAVYLCASSVDRGYEQYFGPGTRLTVT.

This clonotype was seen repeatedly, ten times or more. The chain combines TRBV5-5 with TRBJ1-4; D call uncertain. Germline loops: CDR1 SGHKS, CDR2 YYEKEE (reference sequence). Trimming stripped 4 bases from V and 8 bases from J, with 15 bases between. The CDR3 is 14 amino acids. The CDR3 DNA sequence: TGTGCCAGCAGCGAAGACATGGGGTACGAAAAACTGTTTTTT. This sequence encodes CASSEDMGYEKLFF.

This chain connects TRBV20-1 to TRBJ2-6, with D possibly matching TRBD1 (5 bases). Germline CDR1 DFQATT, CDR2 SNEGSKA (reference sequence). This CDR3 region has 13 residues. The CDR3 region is CSSQGSGANVLTF. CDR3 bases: TGCAGCAGCCAGGGATCCGGGGCCAACGTCCTGACTTTC.

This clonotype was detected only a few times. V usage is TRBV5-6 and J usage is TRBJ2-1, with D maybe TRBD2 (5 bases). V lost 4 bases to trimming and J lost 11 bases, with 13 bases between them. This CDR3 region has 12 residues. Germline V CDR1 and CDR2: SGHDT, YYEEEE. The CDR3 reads CASSRDRGKQFF. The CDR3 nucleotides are TGTGCCAGCAGCCGCGACCGGGGTAAGCAGTTCTTC.

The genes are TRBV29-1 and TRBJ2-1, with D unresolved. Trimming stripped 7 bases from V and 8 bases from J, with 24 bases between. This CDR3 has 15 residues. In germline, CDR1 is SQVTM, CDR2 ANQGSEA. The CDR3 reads CSARVRRPAGYEQFF. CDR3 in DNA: TGCAGCGCCCGGGTCAGGCGCCCAGCCGGGTATGAGCAGTTCTTC.

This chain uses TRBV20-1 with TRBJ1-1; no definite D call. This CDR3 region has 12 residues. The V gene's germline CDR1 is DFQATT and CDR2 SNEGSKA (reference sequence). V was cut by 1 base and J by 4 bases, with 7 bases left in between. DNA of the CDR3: TGCAGTGCTAGAGTACAGCCCACTGAAGCTTTCTTT. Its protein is CSARVQPTEAFF.

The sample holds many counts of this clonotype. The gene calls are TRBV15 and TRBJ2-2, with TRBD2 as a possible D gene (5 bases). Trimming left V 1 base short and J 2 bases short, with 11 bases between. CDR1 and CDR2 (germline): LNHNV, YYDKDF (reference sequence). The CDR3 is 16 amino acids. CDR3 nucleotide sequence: TGTGCCACCAGCAGAGGGGGTAGCGTTAACACCGGGGAGCTGTTTTTT. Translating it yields CATSRGGSVNTGELFF.

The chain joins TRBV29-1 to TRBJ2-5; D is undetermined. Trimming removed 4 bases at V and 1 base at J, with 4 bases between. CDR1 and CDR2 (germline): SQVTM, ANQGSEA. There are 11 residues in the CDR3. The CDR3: CSVGSQETQYF. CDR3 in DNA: TGCAGCGTTGGTAGCCAAGAGACCCAGTACTTC.

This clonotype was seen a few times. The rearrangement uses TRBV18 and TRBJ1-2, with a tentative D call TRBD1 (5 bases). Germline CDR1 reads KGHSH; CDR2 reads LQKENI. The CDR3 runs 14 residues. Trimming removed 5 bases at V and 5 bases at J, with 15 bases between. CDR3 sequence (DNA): TGTGCCAGCTCAACGATACAGGCAGGGTATGGCTACACCTTC. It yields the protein CASSTIQAGYGYTF.

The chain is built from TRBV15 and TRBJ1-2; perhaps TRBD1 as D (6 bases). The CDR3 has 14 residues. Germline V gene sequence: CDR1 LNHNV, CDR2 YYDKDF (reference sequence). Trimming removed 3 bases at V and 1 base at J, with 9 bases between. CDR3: CATSSLDSNYGYTF. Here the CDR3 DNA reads TGTGCCACCAGCAGTCTGGACAGTAACTATGGCTACACCTTC. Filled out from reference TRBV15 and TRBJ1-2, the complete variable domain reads DAMVIQNPRYQVTQFGKPVTLSCSQTLNHNVMYWYQQKSSQAPKLLFHYYDKDFNNEADTPDNFQSRRPNTSFCFLDIRSPGLGDTAMYLCATSSLDSNYGYTFGSGTRLTVV.

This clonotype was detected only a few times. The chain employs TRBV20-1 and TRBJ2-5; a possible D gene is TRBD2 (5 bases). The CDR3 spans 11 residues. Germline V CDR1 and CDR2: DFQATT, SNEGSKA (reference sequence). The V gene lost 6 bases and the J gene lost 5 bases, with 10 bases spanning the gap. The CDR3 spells CSAKRGETQYF. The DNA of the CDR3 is TGCAGTGCCAAGAGAGGGGAGACCCAGTACTTC.

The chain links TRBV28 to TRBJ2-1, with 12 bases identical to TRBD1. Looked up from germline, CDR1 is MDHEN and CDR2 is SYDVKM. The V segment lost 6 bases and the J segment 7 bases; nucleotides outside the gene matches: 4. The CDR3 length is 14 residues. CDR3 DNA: TGTGCCAGCAGCCCGGGACAGGGGGCAAATGAGCAGTTCTTC. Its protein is CASSPGQGANEQFF.

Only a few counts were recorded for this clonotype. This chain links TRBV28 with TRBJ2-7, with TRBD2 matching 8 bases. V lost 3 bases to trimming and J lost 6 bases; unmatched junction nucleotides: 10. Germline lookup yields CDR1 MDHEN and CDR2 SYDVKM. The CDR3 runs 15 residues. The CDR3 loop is CASSLRREGTPEQYF. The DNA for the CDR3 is TGTGCCAGCAGTTTGCGTCGGGAGGGCACCCCCGAGCAGTACTTC.

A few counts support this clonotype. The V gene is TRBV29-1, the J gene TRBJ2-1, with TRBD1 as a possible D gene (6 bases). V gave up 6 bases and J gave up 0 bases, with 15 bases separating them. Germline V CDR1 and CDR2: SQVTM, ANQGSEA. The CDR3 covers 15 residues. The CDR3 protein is CSVETGWSSYNEQFF. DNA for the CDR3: TGCAGCGTGGAAACAGGGTGGTCCTCCTACAATGAGCAGTTCTTC.

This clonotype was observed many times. As DNA, the CDR3 is TGCGCCAGCAGCCAAGTTCGTCAGGGGGAGCAGTACTTC. This gives the protein CASSQVRQGEQYF. The rearrangement joins TRBV4-3 to TRBJ2-7; D is perhaps TRBD1 (6 bases). Germline CDR1 LGHNA, CDR2 YSLEER. V lost 1 base and J lost 7, with 11 bases in between. This CDR3 is built from 13 residues.

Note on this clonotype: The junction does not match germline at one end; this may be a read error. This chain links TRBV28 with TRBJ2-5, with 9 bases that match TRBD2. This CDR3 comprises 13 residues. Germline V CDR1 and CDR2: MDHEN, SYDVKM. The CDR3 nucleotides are TGTGCCAGCCAAACTACCGGGACTAGCTCGTTCGGCTTC. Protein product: CASQTTGTSSFGF.

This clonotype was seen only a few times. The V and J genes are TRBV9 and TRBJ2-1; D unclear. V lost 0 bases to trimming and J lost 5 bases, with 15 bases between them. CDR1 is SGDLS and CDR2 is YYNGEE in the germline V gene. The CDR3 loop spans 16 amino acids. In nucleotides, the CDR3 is TGTGCCAGCAGCGTAGGAGGTGGTGGAGCAGACAATGAGCAGTTCTTC. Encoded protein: CASSVGGGGADNEQFF.

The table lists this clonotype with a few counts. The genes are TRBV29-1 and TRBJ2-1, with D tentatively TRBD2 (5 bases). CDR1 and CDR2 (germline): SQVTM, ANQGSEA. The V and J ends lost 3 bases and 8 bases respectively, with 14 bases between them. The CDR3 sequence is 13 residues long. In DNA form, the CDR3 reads TGCAGCGTTGACCTTTCAACTAGGTATGAGCAGTTCTTC. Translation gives CSVDLSTRYEQFF.